This T cell receptor beta chain was captured in a study of PD-1 blockade in classical Hodgkin lymphoma. General study findings and limits: Complete responders started with a diversity level that resembled newly diagnosed patients at baseline. Newly diagnosed patients reportedly trailed healthy donors in baseline TCR diversity. What caused the repertoire differences, perhaps disease activity or prior therapy, remains undefined.

Turning to this clone: Its matching antigen is unknown.

Every patient was affected by relapse after autologous stem cell transplantation, while exposure to brentuximab vedotin was not uniform. Progressive disease, partial response or complete response was each patient's best response. In germline, CDR1 is LNHNV, CDR2 YYDKDF (reference sequence). Trimming cost V 4 bases and J 4 bases, with 13 bases left between them. CDR3 length equals 14 residues. TCRdb's copy holds only in-frame clones and misses some; the assay was immunoSEQ multiplex PCR. The data show about 6,800 clones, with around 78% seen just once and more than 45% held by the top ten. This clonotype was sampled from a human donor with classical Hodgkin lymphoma. V usage is TRBV15 and J usage is TRBJ1-1; possibly TRBD1 for D (5 bases). The material sequenced was peripheral blood mononuclear cells (PBMCs), taken before the second cycle of nivolumab. In DNA, the CDR3 is TGTGCCACCAGCATTCCGGGACTGAGCACTGAAGCTTTCTTT. Translated: CATSIPGLSTEAFF.